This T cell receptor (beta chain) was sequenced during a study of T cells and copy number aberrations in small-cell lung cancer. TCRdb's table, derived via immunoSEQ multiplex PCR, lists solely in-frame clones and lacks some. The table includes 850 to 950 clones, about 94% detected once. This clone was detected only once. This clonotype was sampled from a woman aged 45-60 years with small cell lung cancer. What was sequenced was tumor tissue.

The CDR3 loop reads CASTSDRRLSETQYF. The CDR3, as DNA: TGTGCCAGCACGTCGGACAGGCGTCTATCAGAGACCCAGTACTTC. J is TRBJ2-5 and V is TRBV7-9; TRBD1 matches at 7 bases. J was trimmed by 4 bases and V by 7 bases; bases with no gene match: 12. Germline V lookup: CDR1 SEHNR, CDR2 FQNEAQ (reference sequence). The CDR3 loop spans 15 amino acids.